This T cell receptor beta chain is from a study of tumor-infiltrating lymphocytes in primary liver carcinoma. About the study: Subjects presented with primary liver carcinoma managed by surgical resection. Those enrolled were patients of both sexes, who were aged 30 to 69 years. Samples produced roughly 3.5 to 7.5 million productive TCRbeta reads, comparable across tissue types.

V lost 3 bases to trimming and J lost 0 bases, with 17 bases between them. There are 17 residues in the CDR3. CDR1 is MDHEN, CDR2 SYDVKM, per germline. Study-wide results and caveats: Compared with tumor region pairs, tumor-adjacent and tumor-blood pairs overlapped less.

Of note for this clonotype: Its antigen is unknown.

Germline DNA was also extracted, and blood RNA was taken from unsorted whole blood. The researchers produced TCR beta cDNA from approximately 550 ng total RNA with a constant-region primer. For TCR beta, libraries were produced by three nested multiplex PCR rounds using slightly modified ARM-PCR. Primers for the first two PCR rounds were TRBV1-TRBV30 forward primers and a C-beta reverse primer (approximately 10 cycles per round). TCRdb reprocessed the multiplex PCR reads with MiXCR, giving one entry per CDR3 protein. The sample lists around 330,000 distinct CDR3 sequences, around three fifths seen once, with about 15% in the top ten.

J is TRBJ2-5 and V is TRBV28; D uncertain. The TCR sequence derives from a woman in her 30s with primary liver carcinoma and hepatitis B virus infection. Specimen: peripheral blood. The chain's CDR3 is CASSFPLGQQYQETQYF. CDR3 nucleotide sequence: TGTGCCAGCAGTTTTCCCCTGGGTCAGCAGTACCAAGAGACCCAGTACTTC.